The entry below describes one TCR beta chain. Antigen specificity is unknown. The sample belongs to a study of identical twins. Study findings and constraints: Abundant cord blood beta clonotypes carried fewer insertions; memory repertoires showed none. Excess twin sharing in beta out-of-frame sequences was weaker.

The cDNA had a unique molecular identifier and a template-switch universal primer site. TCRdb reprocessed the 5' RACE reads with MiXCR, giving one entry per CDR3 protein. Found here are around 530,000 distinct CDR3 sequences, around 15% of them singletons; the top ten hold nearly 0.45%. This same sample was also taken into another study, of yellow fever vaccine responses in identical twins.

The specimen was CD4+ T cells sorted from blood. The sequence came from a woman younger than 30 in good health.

CDR3 DNA: TGTGCCAGCAGTTTGGCGGGGCAGGGGGGCTACACCTTC. Translated, it gives CASSLAGQGGYTF. The chain recombines TRBV12-3 or TRBV12-4 with TRBJ1-2; D perhaps matches TRBD1 (6 bases). Trimming took off 3 bases at V and 8 bases at J, with 13 bases between the two ends. The CDR3 is 13 amino acids.